This T cell receptor (beta chain) was sequenced for a study of blood T cell repertoires in COVID-19. Whole-study context: Samples taken during acute and convalescent COVID-19 were collected in the United States, Italy and Spain.

Participant reports of clinical history set cohort assignment. Here immunoSEQ multiplex PCR was the method, and the copy in TCRdb shows in-frame clones only, minus some. The sample has fewer than 350,000 clones, 89% seen once. The CDR3 is made up of 15 amino acids. Germline values: CDR1 SGHRS, CDR2 YFSETQ. Between the trimmed V and J ends, which lost 0 bases and 7 bases, there was a span of 17 bases. Sample: PBMCs or T cells enriched from blood (not recorded which). This receptor was identified in a man aged 60-69 years who had recovered from COVID-19. J is TRBJ2-7 and V is TRBV5-1; possible D gene TRBD2, 5 bases. The CDR3 DNA follows: TGCGCCAGCAGCTTGGCCTCGAGCGGCGCCCTTGAGCAGTACTTC. The encoded protein is CASSLASSGALEQYF.